This T cell receptor (beta chain) is drawn from a study of blood T cell repertoires in COVID-19. Across the whole study: T cells, B-cell-depleted T cells, or PBMCs provided the cDNA or gDNA that served as material.

How the authors handled the data: Quantification of nucleated cells was approximated via reference gene primer amplification. Assay: immunoSEQ multiplex PCR; the TCRdb copy retains only in-frame clones and omits some. The DNA gave D and trimming, while V, J and clone size come from that table. The table records some 220,000 clones, about 80% of them present only once. Trimming shortened V by 3 bases and J by 10 bases, and 18 bases separated the two germline ends. The CDR3 has 14 amino acids. CDR1 is MDHEN, CDR2 SYDVKM, per germline. The sequencing sample was made of peripheral blood. This TCR was sampled from a woman aged 25 to 39 who had recovered from COVID-19. V and J are TRBV28 and TRBJ1-1; D ambiguous. The CDR3 sequence is CASSFNGAASGAFF. The CDR3, as DNA: TGTGCCAGCAGTTTCAACGGTGCGGCCTCGGGAGCTTTCTTT.